This entry describes one T cell receptor (beta chain). This record belongs to a study of Graves' ophthalmopathy and Graves' hyperthyroidism. From RNA, the CDR3 regions of TCR beta chains were amplified and sequenced. Second-round multiplex PCR came after a first-round RT-PCR that employed HTBI primers. From the multiplex PCR reads, TCRdb called clonotypes with MiXCR, one entry per CDR3 protein. Here the sample spans around 670,000 distinct CDR3 sequences, approximately 40% being singletons. CDR3 size: 13 residues. V lost 5 bases to trimming and J lost 5 bases, with 12 bases between them. The germline V gene has CDR1 SEHNR and CDR2 FQNEAQ (reference sequence).

The chain recombines TRBV7-9 with TRBJ2-5; perhaps TRBD1 as D (6 bases). The receptor comes from an adult man with Graves' ophthalmopathy. The sample was peripheral blood. DNA of the CDR3: TGTGCCAGCAGCCCTAGGGGGATGGAGACCCAGTACTTC. Its translation: CASSPRGMETQYF.